The source of this TCR beta chain is a study of blood T cell repertoires in COVID-19. The CDR3 totals 20 residues. Germline CDR1 MRHNA, CDR2 SNTAGT. V shed 4 bases, J shed 6 bases, and the junction held 23 bases outside the gene matches. How the authors handled the data: Amplification of reference gene primers was used by the study to estimate nucleated cell counts. The assay was immunoSEQ multiplex PCR, and TCRdb's table has in-frame clones only and misses some. V and J calls and clone size are copied from that table; D and trimming were computed from the DNA. The sample consists of about 160,000 clones, over 75% of them appearing once.

The chain employs TRBV6-4 and TRBJ2-3, with 9 bases matching TRBD2. The sequence derives from a man between 65 and 79 years old with acute or convalescent COVID-19. Sequencing input: peripheral blood. CDR3 sequence: CASSGKGDSGSLRVADTQYF. DNA for the CDR3: TGTGCCAGCAGTGGTAAAGGCGATAGCGGGAGTCTGAGGGTTGCTGATACGCAGTATTTT.